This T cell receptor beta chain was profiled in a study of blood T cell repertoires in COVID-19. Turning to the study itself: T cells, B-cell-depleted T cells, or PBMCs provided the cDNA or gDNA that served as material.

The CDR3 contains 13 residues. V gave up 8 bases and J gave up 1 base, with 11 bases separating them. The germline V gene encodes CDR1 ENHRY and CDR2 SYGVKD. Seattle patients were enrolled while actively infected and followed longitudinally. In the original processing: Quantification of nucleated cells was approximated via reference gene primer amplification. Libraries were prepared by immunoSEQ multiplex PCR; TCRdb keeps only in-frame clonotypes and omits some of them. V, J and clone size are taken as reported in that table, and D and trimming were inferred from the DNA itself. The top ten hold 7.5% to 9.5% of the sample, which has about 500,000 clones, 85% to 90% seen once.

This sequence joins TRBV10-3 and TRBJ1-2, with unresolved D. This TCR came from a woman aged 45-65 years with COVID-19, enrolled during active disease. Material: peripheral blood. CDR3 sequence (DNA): TGTGCCATCCGGGAGCCGATTAACTATGGCTACACCTTC. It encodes CAIREPINYGYTF.